This T cell receptor beta chain was sequenced during a study of T cells expressing NK-cell markers. TCRdb re-called the 5' RACE reads and gives one entry per CDR3 protein, without DNA. This sample's table has about 440,000 distinct CDR3 sequences. From germline, CDR1 is SGHTA and CDR2 FQGNSA. This CDR3 has 11 residues. Input material: blood T cells: a sorted CD56 or NKG2C T cell subset, CD4+ or CD8+ T cells, or bulk PBMC T cells (not recorded which). The origin of this receptor is a woman between 18 and 75 years old in good health. The V call is TRBV7-2, the J call TRBJ2-1. CDR3 residues: CASSLDVEQFF.